A single sample gave rise to the 28 T cell receptor beta chains below, sequenced in a study of post-analysis software for immune sequencing data. Whole-study findings and limits: Five TRBV segments, TRBV5-6, TRBV5-1 and TRBV20-1 among them, were found more frequent in patients than controls.

No antigen is known for these receptors. Researchers reported that TCR beta cDNA libraries carried unique molecular identifiers. A single record per CDR3 protein comes from TCRdb applying MiXCR to the PCR reads. The sample lists fewer than 850,000 distinct CDR3 sequences, approximately 44% occurring once. The sequencing sample was made of blood. The receptor source for this set is a girl between 10 and 17 years old with multiple sclerosis.

This clonotype has only a few counts. This chain links TRBV18 with TRBJ2-4; 8 positions match TRBD2. Per germline, CDR1 KGHSH and CDR2 LQKENI. The V and J ends lost 6 bases and 13 bases, in that order; junction bases with no gene match: 11. This CDR3 spans 13 amino acids. CDR3 in amino acids: CASSERERWEQYF. CDR3 in DNA: TGTGCCAGCTCTGAGCGGGAGCGGTGGGAGCAGTACTTC.

CDR3 in amino acids: CASSSRQSMNTEAFF. The CDR3 DNA is TGTGCCAGCAGTTCCCGACAGAGCATGAACACTGAAGCTTTCTTT. This chain uses TRBV12-3 or TRBV12-4 with TRBJ1-1, with D perhaps matching TRBD1 (5 bases). The CDR3 loop spans 15 amino acids. Trimming left V 4 bases short and J 0 bases short, with 12 bases between.

This chain connects TRBV27 to TRBJ2-5; maybe TRBD2 (5 bases). The germline gives CDR1 MNHEY, CDR2 SMNVEV (reference sequence). V lost 2 bases and J lost 0, with 10 bases in between. CDR3 length equals 15 residues. The CDR3 DNA reads as TGTGCCAGCAGTTTACTAGAGGGCTACCAAGAGACCCAGTACTTC. Amino acid sequence: CASSLLEGYQETQYF.

This clonotype was recorded a few times. This rearrangement joins TRBV14 to TRBJ2-5, with a weak D call TRBD2 (5 bases). Per the germline V gene, CDR1 is SGHDN and CDR2 is FVKESK. Trimming stripped 1 base from V and 5 bases from J, with 8 bases between. This CDR3 region has 13 residues. The DNA of the CDR3 is TGTGCCAGCAGCCAAGGGGAGAGGGAGACCCAGTACTTC. Amino acid sequence: CASSQGERETQYF.

In this sample, this clonotype turned up a few times. Sequence at one end of the junction differs from germline and may be a read error. The V and J genes are TRBV2 and TRBJ2-3, with unresolved D. The length of the CDR3 is 15 residues. Germline CDR1 SNHLY, CDR2 FYNNEI. The CDR3 loop reads CASSEFLPGTDTQYF. The CDR3 nucleotides read TGTGCCAGCAGTGAATTCCTACCAGGCACGGATACGCAGTATTTT.

V usage is TRBV29-1 and J usage is TRBJ2-1; no firm D call. Trimming took 4 bases from V and 7 from J, leaving 8 bases between them. Germline V gives CDR1 SQVTM, CDR2 ANQGSEA. The CDR3 loop spans 11 amino acids. CDR3 sequence (DNA): TGCAGCGTTGTATTGGTAAATGAGCAGTTCTTC. Amino acid sequence: CSVVLVNEQFF.

The chain employs TRBV6-5 and TRBJ1-1; a possible D gene is TRBD1 (5 bases). V was pared by 6 bases and J by 4 bases, with 15 bases between. This CDR3 contains 14 residues. Germline V gene sequence: CDR1 MNHEY, CDR2 SVGAGI. The CDR3 spells CASRTSGVGTEAFF. CDR3 DNA: TGTGCCAGCAGGACGTCGGGGGTGGGCACTGAAGCTTTCTTT.

The gene calls are TRBV6-6 and TRBJ2-7; the D gene is possibly TRBD2 (6 bases). The CDR3 is 14 amino acids. The V end was cut by 6 bases, the J end by 4 bases, with 16 bases between. Germline CDR1 and CDR2: MNHNY and SVGAGI (reference sequence). The CDR3 sequence: CASSYGGSLYEQYF. In DNA form, the CDR3 reads TGTGCCAGCAGCTACGGGGGATCGTTGTACGAGCAGTACTTC.

The chain employs TRBV20-1 and TRBJ1-5, with 7 positions matching TRBD1. This CDR3 is built from 13 residues. Germline values: CDR1 DFQATT, CDR2 SNEGSKA (reference sequence). V shed 5 bases, J shed 4 bases, and the junction held 5 bases outside the gene matches. In nucleotides, the CDR3 is TGCAGTGCTGTCGACAGGGAGAATCAGCCCCAGCATTTT. It codes for CSAVDRENQPQHF.

The V gene is TRBV6-5, the J gene TRBJ2-4; TRBD1 or TRBD2 may be the D gene (5 bases each). CDR1 and CDR2 from the germline V gene are MNHEY and SVGAGI. The CDR3 totals 14 residues. The V gene lost 7 bases and the J gene lost 7 bases, with 17 bases spanning the gap. DNA for the CDR3: TGTGCCAGCACCCCATCAAGAGGGGTTAACATTCAGTACTTC. Its protein is CASTPSRGVNIQYF.

This clonotype was detected a few times. J is TRBJ1-4 and V is TRBV28; 9 nucleotides align to TRBD1. J was trimmed by 4 bases and V by 4 bases; bases with no gene match: 7. Germline lookup yields CDR1 MDHEN and CDR2 SYDVKM. The CDR3 covers 16 residues. CDR3 sequence reads: CASSSPRDRDNEKLFF. The CDR3 region has the DNA TGTGCCAGCAGTTCCCCCCGGGACAGGGATAATGAAAAACTGTTTTTT.

This clonotype is a singleton in its sample. The rearrangement links TRBV9 to TRBJ2-5; TRBD2 matches at 7 bases. V was clipped by 1 base and J by 11 bases; unmatched bases: 20. This CDR3 has 17 residues. Germline V gene lookup returns CDR1 SGDLS and CDR2 YYNGEE. The CDR3 reads CASSVFPGLGYGNEQYF. The CDR3 DNA follows: TGTGCCAGCAGCGTATTTCCAGGACTAGGTTATGGCAATGAGCAGTACTTC.

The chain joins TRBV6-2 or TRBV6-3 to TRBJ2-5, with D possibly being TRBD2 (5 bases). V was cut by 0 bases and J by 10 bases, with 9 bases left in between. CDR1 MNHEY and CDR2 SVGEGT come from the germline V gene. The CDR3 covers 12 residues. Written as DNA, the CDR3 is TGTGCCAGCAGTTACTCAATCCGGGACCAGTACTTC. Translation gives CASSYSIRDQYF.

This rearrangement joins TRBV14 to TRBJ2-7; D is uncertain. Germline values: CDR1 SGHDN, CDR2 FVKESK. The CDR3 runs 12 residues. The V gene lost 0 bases and the J gene lost 8 bases, with 8 bases spanning the gap. The CDR3 DNA sequence: TGTGCCAGCAGCCAAGATCGGGTAAAGCAGTACTTC. It codes for CASSQDRVKQYF.

The chain's CDR3 is CSGWDRGYEQYF. Written as DNA, the CDR3 is TGCAGTGGCTGGGATCGGGGCTACGAGCAGTACTTC. The chain uses TRBV20-1 and TRBJ2-7; D is possibly TRBD2 (5 bases). The length of the CDR3 is 12 residues. In germline, CDR1 is DFQATT, CDR2 SNEGSKA (reference sequence). Trimming stripped 7 bases from V and 3 bases from J, with 13 bases between.

This clonotype has only a few counts. V and J are TRBV4-3 and TRBJ2-7; D is undetermined. The CDR3 has 16 residues. Germline assignment: CDR1 LGHNA and CDR2 YSLEER. Deletions cut 0 bases from V and 0 bases from J, with 12 bases between. CDR3 nucleotide sequence: TGCGCCAGCAGCCAAGATCATTTTTTGGGCTCCTACGAGCAGTACTTC. Translated: CASSQDHFLGSYEQYF.

The rearrangement joins TRBV29-1 to TRBJ1-1; D is undetermined. The germline CDR1 and CDR2 sequences are SQVTM and ANQGSEA. The CDR3 is made up of 12 amino acids. The V gene lost 6 bases and the J gene lost 5 bases, with 13 bases spanning the gap. The DNA of the CDR3 is TGCAGCGTCGCAGGCGGAGGAACTGAAGCTTTCTTT. Amino acid sequence: CSVAGGGTEAFF.

The table lists this clonotype with a few counts. The chain recombines TRBV20-1 with TRBJ2-3; 7 nucleotides match TRBD2. Germline V gene lookup returns CDR1 DFQATT and CDR2 SNEGSKA (reference sequence). The CDR3 length is 16 residues. V lost 0 bases, J lost 2 bases, and 8 bases stayed unmatched. The CDR3 nucleotides read TGCAGTGCTAGAGATTACCTAGCGGCAAACACAGATACGCAGTATTTT. It translates to CSARDYLAANTDTQYF.

This clonotype was observed a single time. The CDR3 DNA reads TGTGCCAGCAGTTTATGGGCCCAGGAGCTGTTTTTT. As protein: CASSLWAQELFF. This rearrangement joins TRBV28 to TRBJ2-2, with no clear D. Between the trimmed V and J ends, which lost 0 bases and 10 bases, there was a span of 6 bases. This CDR3 comprises 12 residues. CDR1 MDHEN and CDR2 SYDVKM come from the germline V gene.

This rearrangement joins TRBV25-1 to TRBJ1-5; D not resolved. Trimming cost V 2 bases and J 5 bases, with 22 bases left between them. The CDR3 is made up of 18 amino acids. Germline CDR1 reads MGHDK; CDR2 reads SYGVNS. The CDR3 loop reads CASSEAPMTPGSDQPQHF. The CDR3 nucleotides read TGTGCCAGCAGTGAAGCGCCAATGACTCCGGGGAGCGATCAGCCCCAGCATTTT.

This clonotype was counted once. The chain employs TRBV12-3 or TRBV12-4 and TRBJ2-1; 9 nucleotides align to TRBD2. V was clipped by 8 bases and J by 7 bases; unmatched bases: 6. This CDR3 spans 13 amino acids. For the CDR3, the DNA is TGTGCCAGCGCCACGGGACTAGCTAATGAGCAGTTCTTC. This encodes CASATGLANEQFF.

This chain joins TRBV5-1 and TRBJ2-3, with D perhaps matching TRBD2 (6 bases). V lost 0 bases to trimming and J lost 5 bases, with 25 bases between them. Germline V lookup: CDR1 SGHRS, CDR2 YFSETQ. The CDR3 runs to 19 residues. CDR3 amino acids: CASSLGPGLPVSAVDTQYF. The DNA of the CDR3 is TGCGCCAGCAGCTTGGGGCCGGGACTCCCGGTGTCGGCTGTAGATACGCAGTATTTT.

This clonotype came up a few times. This CDR3 is CATDSGQGLYGYTF. The CDR3 DNA reads as TGTGCCACAGACTCGGGACAGGGCCTCTATGGCTACACCTTC. The V call is TRBV12-3 or TRBV12-4, the J call TRBJ1-2; 9 bases align to TRBD1. The CDR3 consists of 14 residues. Losses at the gene ends were 10 bases for V and 4 bases for J; bases not matched to a gene: 10.

The chain joins TRBV6-2 or TRBV6-3 to TRBJ2-1, with D possibly being TRBD2 (6 bases). This CDR3 is 11 amino acids long. Per the germline V gene, CDR1 is MNHEY and CDR2 is SVGEGT. Trimming stripped 6 bases from V and 13 bases from J, with 13 bases between. CDR3 region: CASSQQRAQFF. The CDR3 region has the DNA TGTGCCAGCAGCCAACAGCGGGCTCAGTTCTTC.

The CDR3 DNA is TGCGCCAGCAGCACCGGACTAGCGGGGAAATACGAGCAGTACTTC. Amino acid sequence: CASSTGLAGKYEQYF. The chain joins TRBV5-1 to TRBJ2-7; 12 nucleotides agree with TRBD2. Germline V CDR1 and CDR2: SGHRS, YFSETQ. Germline trimming cut 4 bases from V and 4 bases from J; bases unmatched to any gene: 6. The CDR3 has 15 residues.

This clonotype is a singleton in its sample. The rearrangement uses TRBV20-1 and TRBJ2-1; 10 bases align to TRBD2. Losses at the gene ends were 5 bases for V and 8 bases for J; bases not matched to a gene: 9. The CDR3 sequence is 14 residues long. Per the germline V gene, CDR1 is DFQATT and CDR2 is SNEGSKA (reference sequence). The CDR3 loop reads CSAPSGRAIDEQFF. CDR3 in DNA: TGCAGTGCTCCTAGCGGGAGAGCTATTGATGAGCAGTTCTTC.

Only a few counts were recorded for this clonotype. The chain joins TRBV3-1 to TRBJ1-3, with no clear D. This CDR3 is 15 amino acids long. CDR1 is LGHDT, CDR2 YNNKEL, per germline (reference sequence). Trimming took off 1 base at V and 3 bases at J, with 10 bases between the two ends. CDR3 nucleotides: TGTGCCAGCAGCCAAGGGCAGAAAGTTGGAAACACCATATATTTT. Translating gives CASSQGQKVGNTIYF.

This clonotype has a handful of counts. The rearrangement links TRBV21-1 to TRBJ2-1; the D call TRBD2 from the table was never checked on the DNA. TRBV21-1 is a documented pseudogene. The CDR3 extends over 17 amino acids. CDR3 residues: CASSTLVDLCSYNGQFF. Written as DNA, the CDR3 is TGTGCCAGCAGCACCCTAGTGGACTTATGCTCCTACAATGGGCAGTTCTTC.